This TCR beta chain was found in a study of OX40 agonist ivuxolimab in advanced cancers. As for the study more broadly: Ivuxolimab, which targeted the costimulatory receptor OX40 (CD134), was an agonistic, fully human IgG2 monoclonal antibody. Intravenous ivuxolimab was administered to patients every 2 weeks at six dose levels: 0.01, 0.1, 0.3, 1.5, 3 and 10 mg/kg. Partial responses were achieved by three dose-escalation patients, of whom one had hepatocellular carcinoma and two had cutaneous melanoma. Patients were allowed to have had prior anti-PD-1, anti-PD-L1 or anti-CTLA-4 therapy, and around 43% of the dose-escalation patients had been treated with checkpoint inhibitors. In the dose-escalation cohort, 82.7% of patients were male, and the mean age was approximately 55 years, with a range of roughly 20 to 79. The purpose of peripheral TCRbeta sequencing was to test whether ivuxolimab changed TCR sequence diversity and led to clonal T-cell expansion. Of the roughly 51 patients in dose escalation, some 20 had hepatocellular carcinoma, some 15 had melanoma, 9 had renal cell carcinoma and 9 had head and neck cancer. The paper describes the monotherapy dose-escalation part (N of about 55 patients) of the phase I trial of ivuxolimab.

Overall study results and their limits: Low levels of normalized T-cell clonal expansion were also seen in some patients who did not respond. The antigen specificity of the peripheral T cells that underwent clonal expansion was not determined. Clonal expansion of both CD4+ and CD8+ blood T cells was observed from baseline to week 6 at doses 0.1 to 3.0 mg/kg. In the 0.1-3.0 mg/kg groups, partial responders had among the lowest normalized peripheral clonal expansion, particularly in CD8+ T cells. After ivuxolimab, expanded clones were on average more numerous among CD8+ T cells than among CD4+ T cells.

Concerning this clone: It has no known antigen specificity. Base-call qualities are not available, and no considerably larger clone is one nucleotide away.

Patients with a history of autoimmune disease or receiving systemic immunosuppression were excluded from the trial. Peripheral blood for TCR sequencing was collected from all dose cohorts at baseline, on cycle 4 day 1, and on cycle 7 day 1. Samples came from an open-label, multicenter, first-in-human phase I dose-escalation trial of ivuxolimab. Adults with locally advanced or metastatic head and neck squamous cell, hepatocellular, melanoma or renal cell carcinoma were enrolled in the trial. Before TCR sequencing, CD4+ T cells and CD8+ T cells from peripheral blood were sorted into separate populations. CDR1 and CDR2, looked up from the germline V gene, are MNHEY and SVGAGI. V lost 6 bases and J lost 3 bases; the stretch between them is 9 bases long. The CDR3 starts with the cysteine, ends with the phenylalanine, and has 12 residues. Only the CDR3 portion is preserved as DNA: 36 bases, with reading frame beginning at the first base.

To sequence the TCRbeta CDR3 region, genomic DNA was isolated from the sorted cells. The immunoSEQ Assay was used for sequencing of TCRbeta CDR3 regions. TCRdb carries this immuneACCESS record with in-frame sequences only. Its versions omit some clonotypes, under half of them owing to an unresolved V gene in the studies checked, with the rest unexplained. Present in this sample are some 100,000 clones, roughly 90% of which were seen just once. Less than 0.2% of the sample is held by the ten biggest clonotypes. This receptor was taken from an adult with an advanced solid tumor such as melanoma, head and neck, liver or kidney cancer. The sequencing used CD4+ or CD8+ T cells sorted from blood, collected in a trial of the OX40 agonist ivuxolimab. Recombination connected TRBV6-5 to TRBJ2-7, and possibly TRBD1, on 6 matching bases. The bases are TGTGCCAGCAGACAGGGAGACTACGAGCAGTACTTC. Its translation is CASRQGDYEQYF.